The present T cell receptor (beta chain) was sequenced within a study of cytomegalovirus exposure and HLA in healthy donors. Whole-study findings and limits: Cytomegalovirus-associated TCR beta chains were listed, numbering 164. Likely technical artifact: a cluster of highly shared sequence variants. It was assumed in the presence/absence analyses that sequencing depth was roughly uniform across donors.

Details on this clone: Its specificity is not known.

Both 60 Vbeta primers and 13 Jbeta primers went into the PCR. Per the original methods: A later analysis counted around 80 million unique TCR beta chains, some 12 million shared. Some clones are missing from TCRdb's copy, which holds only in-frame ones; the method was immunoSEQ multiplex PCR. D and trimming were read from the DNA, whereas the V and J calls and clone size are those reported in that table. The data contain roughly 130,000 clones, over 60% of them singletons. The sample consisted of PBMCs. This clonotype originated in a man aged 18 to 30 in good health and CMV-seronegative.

The CDR3 sequence: CASSPLFGQGNYGYTF. The CDR3, as DNA: TGTGCCAGTAGTCCCCTATTCGGGCAGGGAAACTATGGCTACACCTTC. V gene TRBV19 combines with J gene TRBJ1-2; tentatively, D is TRBD1 (5 bases). The germline V gene encodes CDR1 LNHDA and CDR2 SQIVND (reference sequence). This CDR3 spans 16 amino acids. Trimming shortened V by 5 bases and J by 2 bases, and 18 bases separated the two germline ends.